The next 5 T cell receptor beta chains were all read from a single sample in a study of T cells expressing NK-cell markers (dated by TCRdb to the early 2020s). Receptors were amplified or captured by 5' RACE. The instrument was an Illumina HiSeq 2000. Through TCRdb reprocessing, the reads give one entry per CDR3 protein sequence; DNA is omitted. The sample's own table lists about 150,000 distinct CDR3 sequences. The ten largest make up 20% to 25% of the sample. Sequences were obtained from blood T cells: a sorted CD56 or NKG2C T cell subset, CD4+ or CD8+ T cells, or bulk PBMC T cells (not recorded which). Receptor source: a man aged 18-69 years in good health.

This chain uses TRBV27 with TRBJ2-1. There are 16 residues in the CDR3. Germline CDR1 and CDR2: MNHEY and SMNVEV (reference sequence). CDR3 residues: CASSLGPGTAYNEQFF.

Frequency places this clonotype as large. This chain links TRBV5-6 with TRBJ2-3. Germline V gene data show CDR1 as SGHDT and CDR2 as YYEEEE. This CDR3 region has 14 residues. The CDR3 reads CASSLESVTDTQYF.

J is TRBJ1-2 and V is TRBV5-4; the TCRdb D gene call, TRBD1, has no DNA to confirm it. The CDR3 extends over 13 amino acids. Germline V gives CDR1 SGHNT, CDR2 YYREEE (reference sequence). The CDR3: CASRLGVSHGYTF.

This chain joins TRBV7-9 and TRBJ2-1; TCRdb calls TRBD2, which cannot be checked without DNA. Germline lookup yields CDR1 SEHNR and CDR2 FQNEAQ (reference sequence). The CDR3 has 16 amino acids. Here the CDR3 reads CASSWGLAGGRNEQFF.

The chain links TRBV13 to TRBJ2-1; without DNA, the TCRdb call of TRBD1 cannot be checked. CDR1 PRHDT and CDR2 FYEKMQ come from the germline V gene (reference sequence). The CDR3 runs to 15 residues. CDR3 protein: CASSLRTGIDNEQFF.